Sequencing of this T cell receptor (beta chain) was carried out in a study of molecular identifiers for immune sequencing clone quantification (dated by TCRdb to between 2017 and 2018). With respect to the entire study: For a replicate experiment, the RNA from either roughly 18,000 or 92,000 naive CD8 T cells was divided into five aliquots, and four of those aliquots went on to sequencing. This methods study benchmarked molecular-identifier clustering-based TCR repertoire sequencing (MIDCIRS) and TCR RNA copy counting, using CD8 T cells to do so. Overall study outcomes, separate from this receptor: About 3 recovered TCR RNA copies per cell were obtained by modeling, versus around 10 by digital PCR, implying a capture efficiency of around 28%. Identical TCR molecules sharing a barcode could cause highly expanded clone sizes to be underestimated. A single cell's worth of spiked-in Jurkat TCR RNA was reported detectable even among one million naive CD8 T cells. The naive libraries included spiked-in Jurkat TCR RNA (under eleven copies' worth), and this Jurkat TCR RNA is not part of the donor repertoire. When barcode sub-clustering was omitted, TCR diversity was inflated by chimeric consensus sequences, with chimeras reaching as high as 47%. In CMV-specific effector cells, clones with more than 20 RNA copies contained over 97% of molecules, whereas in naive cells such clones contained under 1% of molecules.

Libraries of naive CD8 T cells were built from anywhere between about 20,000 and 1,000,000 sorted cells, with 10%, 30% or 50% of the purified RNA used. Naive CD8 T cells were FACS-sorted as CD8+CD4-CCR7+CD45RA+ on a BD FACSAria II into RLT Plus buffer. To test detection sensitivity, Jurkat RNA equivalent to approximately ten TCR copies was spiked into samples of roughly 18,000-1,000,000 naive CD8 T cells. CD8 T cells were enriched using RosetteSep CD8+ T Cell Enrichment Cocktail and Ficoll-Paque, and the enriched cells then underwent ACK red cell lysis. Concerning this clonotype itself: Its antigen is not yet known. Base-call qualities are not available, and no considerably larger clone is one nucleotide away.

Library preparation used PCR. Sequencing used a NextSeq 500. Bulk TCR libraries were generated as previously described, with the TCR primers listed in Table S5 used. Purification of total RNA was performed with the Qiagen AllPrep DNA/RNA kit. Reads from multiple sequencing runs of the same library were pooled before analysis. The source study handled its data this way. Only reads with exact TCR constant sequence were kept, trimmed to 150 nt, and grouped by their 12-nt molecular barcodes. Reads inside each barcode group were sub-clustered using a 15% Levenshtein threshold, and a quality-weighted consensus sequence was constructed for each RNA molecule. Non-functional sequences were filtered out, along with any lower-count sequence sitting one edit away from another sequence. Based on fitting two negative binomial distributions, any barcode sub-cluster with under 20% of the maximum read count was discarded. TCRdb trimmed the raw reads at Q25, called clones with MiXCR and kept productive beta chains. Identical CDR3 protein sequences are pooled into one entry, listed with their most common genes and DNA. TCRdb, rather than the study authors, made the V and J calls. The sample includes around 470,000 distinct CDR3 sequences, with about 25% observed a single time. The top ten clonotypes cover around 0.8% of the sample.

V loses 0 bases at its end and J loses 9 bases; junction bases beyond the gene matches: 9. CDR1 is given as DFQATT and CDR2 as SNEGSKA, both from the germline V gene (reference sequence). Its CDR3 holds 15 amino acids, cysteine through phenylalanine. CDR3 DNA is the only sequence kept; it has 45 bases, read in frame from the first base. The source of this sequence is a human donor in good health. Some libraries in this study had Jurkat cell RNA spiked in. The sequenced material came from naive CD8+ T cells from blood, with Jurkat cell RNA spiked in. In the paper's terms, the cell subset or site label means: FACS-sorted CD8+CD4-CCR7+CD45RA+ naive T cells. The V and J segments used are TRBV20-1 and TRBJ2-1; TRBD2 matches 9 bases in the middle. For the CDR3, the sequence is CSARDLAGDDSEQFF. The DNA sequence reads TGCAGTGCTAGAGATTTAGCGGGAGACGACAGTGAGCAGTTCTTC.